This T cell receptor (beta chain) was recovered during a study of cytomegalovirus exposure and HLA in healthy donors. The protocol was immunoSEQ multiplex PCR, while the TCRdb copy is restricted to in-frame clones and leaves out a portion. Of fewer than 250,000 clones in the sample, approximately 90% were seen once. The donors were members of the validation cohort comprising over a hundred subjects, separate from the roughly 680-subject first cohort. V was clipped by 5 bases and J by 2 bases; unmatched bases: 2. Germline values: CDR1 SGHTA, CDR2 FQGNSA. CDR3 length: 14 residues. Sequenced material: PBMCs. This sequence originates from a man between 18 and 29 years old in good health and CMV-seronegative. J is TRBJ2-1 and V is TRBV7-2, with 8 bases matching TRBD2. The chain's CDR3 is CASSLLAAYNEQFF. The CDR3 DNA follows: TGTGCCAGCAGCCTACTAGCGGCCTACAATGAGCAGTTCTTC.